The text below deals with one T cell receptor (beta chain). The antigen remains unidentified. Assay used: immunoSEQ multiplex PCR; TCRdb lists only in-frame clones, some missing. The table records around 5,700 clones, 65% to 80% of them present only once. Resections took place in Japan or China from about 2013 to 2018. Each case's diagnosis was confirmed by two pathologists on H&E. This entry belongs to a study of immune evolution from preneoplasia to lung adenocarcinoma. General study results and limits: Normal lung had the highest top T cell clone frequencies.

The source material was FFPE adjacent normal lung tissue. This clonotype was sampled from a donor of 70 years or more with lung adenocarcinoma.

CDR3 nucleotides: TGTGCCAGCAGCCCGGTGCGGGCTTCCGCGGAGACCCAGTACTTC. It codes for CASSPVRASAETQYF. The chain has TRBV11-2 and TRBJ2-5; the D gene is possibly TRBD2 (5 bases). Germline CDR1 reads SGHAT; CDR2 reads FQNNGV. The V gene lost 5 bases and the J gene lost 5 bases, with 18 bases spanning the gap. The CDR3 is made up of 15 amino acids.